This T cell receptor beta chain derives from a study of cytomegalovirus exposure and HLA in healthy donors. The study's findings and limits: First-cohort TCR clusters were later found to tend to co-occur in the 120 or so validation repertoires. Cytomegalovirus association was assigned to about 150 TCR beta chains.

Notes on this clone: Its target is unknown.

Clones were read by immunoSEQ multiplex PCR, and TCRdb kept only the in-frame ones, dropping some. The table has about 71,000 clones, over 90% seen once. The source is a woman in her late teens or twenties in good health and CMV-seronegative. Sequenced sample: PBMCs.

In DNA form, the CDR3 reads TGTGCCAGCAGCGCGACTAGCCTAGATACGCAGTATTTT. Translating it yields CASSATSLDTQYF. The chain recombines TRBV9 with TRBJ2-3; 7 bases align to TRBD2. The CDR3 is 13 amino acids. CDR1 and CDR2 (germline): SGDLS, YYNGEE. The V gene end was trimmed by 3 bases and the J gene end by 5 bases; junction bases not matched to a gene: 3.